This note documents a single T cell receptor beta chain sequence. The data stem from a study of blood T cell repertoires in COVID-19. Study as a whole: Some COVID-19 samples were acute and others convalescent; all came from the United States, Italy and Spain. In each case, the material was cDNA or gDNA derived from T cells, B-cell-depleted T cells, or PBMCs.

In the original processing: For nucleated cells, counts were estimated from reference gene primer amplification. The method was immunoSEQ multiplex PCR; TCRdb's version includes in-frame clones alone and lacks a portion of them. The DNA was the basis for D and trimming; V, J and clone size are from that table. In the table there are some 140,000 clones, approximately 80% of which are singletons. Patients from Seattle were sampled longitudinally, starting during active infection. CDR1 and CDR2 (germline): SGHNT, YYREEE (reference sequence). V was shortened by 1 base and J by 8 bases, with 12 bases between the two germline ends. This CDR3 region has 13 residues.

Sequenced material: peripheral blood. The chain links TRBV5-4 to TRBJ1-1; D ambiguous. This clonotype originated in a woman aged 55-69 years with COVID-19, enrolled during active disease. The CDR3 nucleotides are TGTGCCAGCAGCTTGAATGTGGGAGTGGAAGCTTTCTTT. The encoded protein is CASSLNVGVEAFF.